The 30 T cell receptor beta chains reported below all come from one sample, sequenced in a study of shared clonotypes between healthy human individuals (TCRdb year 2020). Library prep was done by the immunoSEQ multiplex PCR assay. TCRdb provides this immuneACCESS table in a form limited to in-frame rearrangements. Some clones are lacking; in checked studies, under half of them reflect an unresolved V gene, and why the rest are absent is not known. The sample has approximately 180,000 clones on record, roughly 93% of them singletons. The leading ten clones occupy 0.067% of the sample. Sequenced sample: naive CD4+ T cells sorted from blood. This sample's cell subset or site label indicates: CD45RA+ positively selected. These TCRs come from a woman in her 30s in good health.

This chain joins TRBV4-2 and TRBJ1-5; 7 bases map to TRBD1. V trimming: 3 bases; J trimming: 4 bases; junction bases outside the gene matches: 6. The germline V gene has CDR1 LGHNA and CDR2 YNFKEQ. This CDR3 spans 15 amino acids. DNA for the CDR3: TGTGCCAGCAGCCATACGGGACAGCCGAATCAGCCCCAGCATTTT. Translation gives CASSHTGQPNQPQHF.

This sequence joins TRBV4-2 and TRBJ2-7; D possibly corresponds to TRBD1 (6 bases). The CDR3 is 16 amino acids. V was pared by 0 bases and J by 6 bases, with 18 bases between. Germline CDR1 and CDR2: LGHNA and YNFKEQ. The CDR3 nucleotides read TGTGCCAGCAGCCAAGACGTAGCAGGGGAAGGGGTCGAGCAGTACTTC. Amino acid sequence: CASSQDVAGEGVEQYF.

The V and J genes are TRBV27 and TRBJ2-2; 11 bases are shared with TRBD2. J was trimmed by 3 bases and V by 6 bases; bases with no gene match: 18. CDR3 length: 20 amino acids. Germline assignment: CDR1 MNHEY and CDR2 SMNVEV (reference sequence). The CDR3 loop is CASSMRLAGYWFGDTGELFF. Here the CDR3 DNA reads TGTGCCAGCAGCATGCGACTAGCGGGATATTGGTTTGGTGACACCGGGGAGCTGTTTTTT.

The chain carries TRBV15 and TRBJ2-7; D perhaps matches TRBD2 (6 bases). This CDR3 is built from 14 residues. With 8 bases removed from V and 0 bases from J, the gap between germline ends came to 14 bases. Germline CDR1 LNHNV, CDR2 YYDKDF (reference sequence). This chain's CDR3 is CATAADGSSYEQYF. The CDR3 region has the DNA TGTGCCACCGCCGCAGACGGGAGCTCCTACGAGCAGTACTTC. Based on the CDR3 plus reference TRBV15 and TRBJ2-7, the full variable domain is DAMVIQNPRYQVTQFGKPVTLSCSQTLNHNVMYWYQQKSSQAPKLLFHYYDKDFNNEADTPDNFQSRRPNTSFCFLDIRSPGLGDTAMYLCATAADGSSYEQYFGPGTRLTVT.

The chain joins TRBV18 to TRBJ2-2; D is perhaps TRBD1 (5 bases). CDR1 KGHSH and CDR2 LQKENI come from the germline V gene. Between the trimmed V and J ends, which lost 0 bases and 6 bases, there was a span of 14 bases. The CDR3 has 16 residues. DNA of the CDR3: TGTGCCAGCTCACCACCGCAGGGTTGGATGGCCGGGGAGCTGTTTTTT. This sequence encodes CASSPPQGWMAGELFF.

This clone has only one observation. This rearrangement joins TRBV5-1 to TRBJ1-3; TRBD1 might be the D (5 bases). The CDR3 runs to 16 residues. V dropped 4 bases and J dropped 4 bases, with 18 bases sitting between them. The V gene's germline CDR1 is SGHRS and CDR2 YFSETQ. The DNA for the CDR3 is TGCGCCAGCAGCATGGGACGGATTCCCTCCGGAAACACCATATATTTT. This encodes CASSMGRIPSGNTIYF.

The chain links TRBV15 to TRBJ2-5, with TRBD2 matching 9 bases. The end of the DNA fits TRBJ2-7 better, so the J call may be wrong. The length of the CDR3 is 14 residues. Per the germline V gene, CDR1 is LNHNV and CDR2 is YYDKDF (reference sequence). The CDR3 nucleotides are TGTGCCACCTCACTTAGCGGGAGCCCCTACGAGCAGTACTTC. Its protein product is CATSLSGSPYEQYF.

V gene TRBV11-3 combines with J gene TRBJ1-1; no clear D. The CDR3 has 12 amino acids. V shed 7 bases and J shed 1 base, with 7 bases lying between them. Germline loops: CDR1 SGHNT, CDR2 YENEEA. CDR3 residues: CASNVRNTEAFF. CDR3 nucleotides: TGTGCCAGCAACGTAAGGAACACTGAAGCTTTCTTT. Variable domain in full (rest from reference TRBV11-3 and TRBJ1-1): EAGVVQSPRYKIIEKKQPVAFWCNPISGHNTLYWYLQNLGQGPELLIRYENEEAVDDSQLPKDRFSAERLKGVDSTLKIQPAELGDSAVYLCASNVRNTEAFFGQGTRLTVV.

The rearrangement joins TRBV4-1 to TRBJ1-3; D unclear. Germline V gene data show CDR1 as MGHRA and CDR2 as YSYEKL. Trimming removed 4 bases at V and 0 bases at J, with 13 bases between. There are 16 residues in the CDR3. CDR3 region: CASSRVGPHSGNTIYF. Written as DNA, the CDR3 is TGCGCCAGCAGCCGGGTTGGACCTCACTCTGGAAACACCATATATTTT.

The chain employs TRBV27 and TRBJ2-1; D is uncertain. Trimming shortened V by 2 bases and J by 2 bases, and 13 bases separated the two germline ends. In germline, CDR1 is MNHEY, CDR2 SMNVEV (reference sequence). The CDR3 totals 16 residues. The CDR3 loop reads CASSLIWGRTYNEQFF. DNA for the CDR3: TGTGCCAGCAGTTTAATCTGGGGAAGGACCTACAATGAGCAGTTCTTC.

The chain is built from TRBV14 and TRBJ2-1; 7 bases map to TRBD2. This CDR3 has 16 amino acids. V lost 1 base, J lost 3 bases, and 6 bases stayed unmatched. The germline V gene has CDR1 SGHDN and CDR2 FVKESK. In DNA, the CDR3 is TGTGCCAGCAGCCAAGCTAGCGGACCGTTCTACAATGAGCAGTTCTTC. It is translated as CASSQASGPFYNEQFF.

The V call is TRBV6-5, the J call TRBJ2-7; 7 bases match TRBD2. The CDR3 length is 11 residues. V was clipped by 10 bases and J by 1 base; unmatched bases: 1. Germline values: CDR1 MNHEY, CDR2 SVGAGI. CDR3 sequence (DNA): TGTGCCACCGGGGGGTCCTACGAGCAGTACTTC. This translates into CATGGSYEQYF.

This clone came up a few times. CDR3 sequence: CASRGGAYEQYF. Written as DNA, the CDR3 is TGTGCCAGTCGCGGCGGAGCCTACGAGCAGTACTTC. J is TRBJ2-7 and V is TRBV19; D is ambiguous. The germline CDR1 and CDR2 sequences are LNHDA and SQIVND (reference sequence). Trimming stripped 8 bases from V and 2 bases from J, with 10 bases between. CDR3 length: 12 residues.

V is TRBV18 and J is TRBJ2-7, with 7 bases identical to TRBD1. Germline CDR1 KGHSH, CDR2 LQKENI. This CDR3 region has 14 residues. V shed 3 bases and J 2 bases; nucleotides not matched to a gene: 4. This chain's CDR3 is CASSPPGTAYEQYF. The CDR3, as DNA: TGTGCCAGCTCACCCCCCGGGACAGCCTACGAGCAGTACTTC.

V and J are TRBV2 and TRBJ2-7, with 9 positions matching TRBD1. CDR1 and CDR2 (germline): SNHLY, FYNNEI. The J segment lost 7 bases and the V segment lost 9 bases, leaving 10 bases of the junction unmatched. This CDR3 has 13 amino acids. The CDR3 DNA reads TGTGCCAGTACCGGGACAGGGATGCAAGAGCAGTACTTC. Its protein product is CASTGTGMQEQYF.

For the CDR3, the DNA is TGTGCCAGCAGCTTAGGGCCCAGCAACTATGGCTACACCTTC. This codes for CASSLGPSNYGYTF. The chain joins TRBV11-2 to TRBJ1-2; D not certain. The CDR3 contains 14 residues. The germline V gene encodes CDR1 SGHAT and CDR2 FQNNGV. V was pared by 1 base and J by 2 bases, with 8 bases between.

The chain combines TRBV28 with TRBJ2-1; a possible D gene is TRBD1 (6 bases). Per the germline V gene, CDR1 is MDHEN and CDR2 is SYDVKM. The CDR3 covers 15 residues. Trimming stripped 3 bases from V and 4 bases from J, with 13 bases between. In DNA form, the CDR3 reads TGTGCCAGCAGTTTTGCGACAGGAAAATACAATGAGCAGTTCTTC. This gives the protein CASSFATGKYNEQFF. The full variable domain, completed using reference TRBV28 and TRBJ2-1, is DVKVTQSSRYLVKRTGEKVFLECVQDMDHENMFWYRQDPGLGLRLIYFSYDVKMKEKGDIPEGYSVSREKKERFSLILESASTNQTSMYLCASSFATGKYNEQFFGPGTRLTVL.

The gene calls are TRBV5-1 and TRBJ2-7, with 11 bases matching TRBD2. In germline, CDR1 is SGHRS, CDR2 YFSETQ. The CDR3 sequence is 15 residues long. V lost 2 bases and J lost 5; bases outside the gene matches: 6. CDR3 coding DNA: TGCGCCAGCAGCTTACTAGCGGGAGACCCCCACGAGCAGTACTTC. As protein: CASSLLAGDPHEQYF.

The gene calls are TRBV28 and TRBJ2-3; D unclear. Germline values: CDR1 MDHEN, CDR2 SYDVKM. Trimming took off 4 bases at V and 0 bases at J, with 8 bases between the two ends. The CDR3 is 14 amino acids. CDR3 sequence reads: CASSSSTSTDTQYF. The CDR3 DNA reads TGTGCCAGCAGTTCCAGCACAAGCACAGATACGCAGTATTTT.

The J gene is TRBJ2-1, the V gene TRBV27; 10 bases align to TRBD2. The trim removed 5 bases at V and 7 bases at J, leaving 14 bases unmatched. Germline V gene lookup returns CDR1 MNHEY and CDR2 SMNVEV (reference sequence). The CDR3 is 17 residues long. CDR3 DNA sequence: TGTGCCAGCAGTGGACCGGGACTAGCGCGGGCTCGGAATGAGCAGTTCTTC. It codes for CASSGPGLARARNEQFF.

This clone occurred once. The rearrangement joins TRBV27 to TRBJ1-3; D ambiguous. V lost 10 bases to trimming and J lost 0 bases, with 13 bases between them. The CDR3 has 14 residues. Germline CDR1 reads MNHEY; CDR2 reads SMNVEV (reference sequence). The CDR3 protein is CATSPGSSGNTIYF. In DNA, the CDR3 is TGTGCCACCTCCCCGGGGAGCTCTGGAAACACCATATATTTT.

The CDR3: CASSARGVIVREGDEQYF. In nucleotides, the CDR3 is TGTGCCAGCAGTGCTCGGGGGGTAATCGTGCGGGAGGGGGACGAGCAGTACTTC. The chain recombines TRBV6-4 with TRBJ2-7; 9 nucleotides line up with TRBD2. With 4 bases clipped from V and 5 bases from J, the junction kept 18 bases outside the gene matches. The V gene's germline CDR1 is MRHNA and CDR2 SNTAGT. CDR3 size: 18 residues.

Comment on this clone: Other DNA sequences within the sample encode an identical CDR3. This chain joins TRBV5-1 and TRBJ2-7, with D unresolved. CDR1 SGHRS and CDR2 YFSETQ come from the germline V gene. This CDR3 spans 12 amino acids. V lost 0 bases and J 1 base, leaving 2 bases between the germline ends. The CDR3 spells CASSLVSYEQYF. The CDR3 DNA sequence: TGCGCCAGCAGCTTGGTATCCTACGAGCAGTACTTC.

The J gene is TRBJ2-7, the V gene TRBV28; the match to TRBD2 covers 7 bases. Germline CDR1 reads MDHEN; CDR2 reads SYDVKM. After removal of 10 bases from V and 1 base from J, the junction contained 7 bases not matched to a gene. This CDR3 has 13 amino acids. The CDR3 region has the DNA TGTGCCACCCGGTCGGGGGGTTCCTACGAGCAGTACTTC. Residues: CATRSGGSYEQYF.

Concerning this clone itself: The sample has other DNA sequences that encode this CDR3 too. This chain links TRBV18 with TRBJ2-5; 7 bases align to TRBD1. Germline values: CDR1 KGHSH, CDR2 LQKENI. After removal of 3 bases from V and 11 bases from J, the junction contained 6 bases not matched to a gene. The CDR3 sequence is 12 residues long. CDR3 coding DNA: TGTGCCAGCTCACCCGACAGGGTTGAGCAGTACTTC. The encoded protein is CASSPDRVEQYF.

The rearrangement uses TRBV7-6 and TRBJ1-1; the match to TRBD1 covers 8 bases. The V and J ends lost 4 bases and 5 bases, in that order; junction bases with no gene match: 3. The germline V gene encodes CDR1 SGHVS and CDR2 FNYEAQ. The CDR3 runs to 13 residues. The CDR3 DNA sequence: TGTGCCAGCAGCTCACAGGGGGGGACTGAAGCTTTCTTT. Translation gives CASSSQGGTEAFF.

The chain is built from TRBV6-5 and TRBJ2-2; D possibly corresponds to TRBD1 (6 bases). V was pared by 5 bases and J by 1 base, with 11 bases between. Germline V CDR1 and CDR2: MNHEY, SVGAGI. The CDR3 sequence is 15 residues long. As DNA, the CDR3 is TGTGCCAGCAGTAAACGCAGGGGGAACACCGGGGAGCTGTTTTTT. Its translation is CASSKRRGNTGELFF.

The rearrangement links TRBV28 to TRBJ2-1; D is unclear. Germline-derived CDR1 and CDR2 are MDHEN and SYDVKM. Trimming removed 1 base at V and 1 base at J, with 14 bases between. The CDR3 runs 17 residues. DNA of the CDR3: TGTGCCAGCAGTTTATCATACGTAAGTGGGTCCTACAATGAGCAGTTCTTC. This codes for CASSLSYVSGSYNEQFF.

In nucleotides, the CDR3 is TGCGCCAGCAGAACAGGCGCCACTAATGAAAAACTGTTTTTT. Protein product: CASRTGATNEKLFF. The V call is TRBV10-2, the J call TRBJ1-4; D may be TRBD1 (5 bases). CDR3 length equals 14 residues. V was clipped by 6 bases and J by 2 bases, with 10 bases between them. The germline CDR1 and CDR2 sequences are WSHSY and SAAADI.

The V and J genes are TRBV28 and TRBJ2-5; no clear D gene. The J call is doubtful: the DNA matches TRBJ2-7 better. This CDR3 is built from 12 residues. Germline-derived CDR1 and CDR2 are MDHEN and SYDVKM. The CDR3 region has the DNA TGTGCCAGCATTGGACCATTCTACGAGCAGTACTTC. Amino acid sequence: CASIGPFYEQYF.